This is a list of T cell receptor beta chains from one sample in a study of radiotherapy plus CTLA-4 blockade in lung cancer. The table came from immunoSEQ multiplex PCR; TCRdb's copy has only in-frame clones and leaves some out. The table includes approximately 77,000 clones, 78% detected once. The sequencing here drew on peripheral blood, taken from a patient treated with radiotherapy plus ipilimumab. The receptor set was obtained from a human donor with non-small cell lung cancer whose response to radiotherapy plus ipilimumab could not be evaluated. Some clones in this sample may be carry-over from other donors' samples. CDR3s include the opening cysteine and the closing phenylalanine or tryptophan. A D gene is named only where the DNA matches it firmly. Clone size is not always given. Where it is, it says once, few, many or a class for expanded clones.

clone_size	v_call	d_call	j_call	cdr3_nt	cdr3_aa
NA	TRBV5-1	NA	TRBJ2-7	TGCGCCAGCAGCTTGGGGCGGGACCACTACGAGCAGTACTTC	CASSLGRDHYEQYF
NA	TRBV5-1	TRBD1	TRBJ1-1	TGCGCCAGCAACACAGGGGGGGGAACTGAAGCTTTCTTT	CASNTGGGTEAFF
NA	TRBV14	NA	TRBJ1-5	TGTGCCAGCAGCCTTCGGGGGAACCATCAGCCCCAGCATTTT	CASSLRGNHQPQHF
few	TRBV20-1	NA	TRBJ1-1	TGCAGGACCGGTGGAGGATGGGAAGCTTTCTTT	CRTGGGWEAFF
NA	TRBV30	NA	TRBJ2-3	TGTGCCTGGACGAGTGGGACTAGCACAGATACGCAGTATTTT	CAWTSGTSTDTQYF
NA	TRBV6-4	TRBD1	TRBJ1-2	TGTGTCAGCAGTGACAGGGAGAAACGAGGCTACACCTTC	CVSSDREKRGYTF
few	TRBV7-2	TRBD1	TRBJ1-3	TGTGCCAGCAGCCTCCCAGGGACAGCTTTCTCTGGAAACACCATATATTTT	CASSLPGTAFSGNTIYF
NA	TRBV2	NA	TRBJ2-1	TGTGCCAGCAGTTATACTGAGGATGAGCAGTTCTTC	CASSYTEDEQFF
NA	TRBV11-2	TRBD2	TRBJ2-5	TGTGCCAGCAGCCCCCGGGACCCGGGGGGGACCCAGTACTTC	CASSPRDPGGTQYF
NA	TRBV29-1	NA	TRBJ2-3	TGCAGCGTTGATGGGGACTCTCGAGGCACAGATACGCAGTATTTT	CSVDGDSRGTDTQYF
NA	TRBV7-2	NA	TRBJ1-2	TGTGCCAGCAGCTTAGGCGGCTCCTATGGCTACACCTTC	CASSLGGSYGYTF
NA	TRBV6-6	TRBD1	TRBJ1-1	TGTGCCGGTCAACCGGGACAGGGGGTCGATACTGAAGCTTTCTTT	CAGQPGQGVDTEAFF
NA	TRBV10-3	TRBD1	TRBJ1-2	TGTGCCATCAGTACAGGGGACTATGGCTACACCTTC	CAISTGDYGYTF
NA	TRBV19	NA	TRBJ2-1	TGTGCCAGTACCCATGATCCTGGCGGTGAGCAGTTCTTC	CASTHDPGGEQFF